This T cell receptor (beta chain) was sequenced for a study of shared clonotypes between healthy human individuals. CDR3 size: 17 residues. Germline values: CDR1 SGHDT, CDR2 YYEEEE. V gave up 4 bases and J gave up 4 bases; unmatched junction bases: 15. This table comes from immunoSEQ multiplex PCR, and its TCRdb copy is limited to in-frame clones, with some not included. Altogether about 2.1 million clones are present, just under 95% being singletons, with the ten largest covering about 1.7%. Naive CD8 cells, CD45RO-negative and positively selected for CCR7, excluded terminally differentiated effector memory CD45RA+ cells.

The J gene is TRBJ1-1, the V gene TRBV5-6; 8 bases agree with TRBD1. Sequencing input: naive CD8+ T cells from PBMCs. This TCR was recovered from a man aged 18-30 years in good health. Some clones in this sample may be carry-over from other donors' samples. The CDR3 DNA follows: TGTGCCAGCAGCGAAGGACAGGGAGGAGCCCCAGGCACTGAAGCTTTCTTT. Translating it yields CASSEGQGGAPGTEAFF.